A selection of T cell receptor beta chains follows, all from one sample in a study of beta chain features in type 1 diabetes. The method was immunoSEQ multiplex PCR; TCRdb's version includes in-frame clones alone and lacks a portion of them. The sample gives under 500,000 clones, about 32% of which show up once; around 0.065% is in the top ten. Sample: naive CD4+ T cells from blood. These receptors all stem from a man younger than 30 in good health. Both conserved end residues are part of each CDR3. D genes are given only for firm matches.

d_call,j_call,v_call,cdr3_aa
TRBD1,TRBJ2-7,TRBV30,CAWSGMGTGPDEQYF
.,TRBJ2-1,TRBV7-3,CASSFTAASYNEQFF
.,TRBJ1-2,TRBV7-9,CASSFGPSGGYTF
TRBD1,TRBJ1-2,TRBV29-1,CSARPGTELYGYTF
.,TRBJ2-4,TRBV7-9,CASSSGTAKNIQYF
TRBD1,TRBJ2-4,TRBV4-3,CASSQGETGSIQYF
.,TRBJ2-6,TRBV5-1,CASSAPQVSSGANVLTF
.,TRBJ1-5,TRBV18,CASSPISETLDRPYQPQHF
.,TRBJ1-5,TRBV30,CACAGDSNQPQHF
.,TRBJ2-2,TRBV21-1,CASGLAGGNTGELFF
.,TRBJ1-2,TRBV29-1,CSVEWTSASYTF
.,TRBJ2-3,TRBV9,CASSRLSYTDTQYF
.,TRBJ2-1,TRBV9,CASSVGGNSYNEQFF
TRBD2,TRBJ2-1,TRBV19,CASSILAGGMGEQFF
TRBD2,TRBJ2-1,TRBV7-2,CASKTSGTYNEQFF
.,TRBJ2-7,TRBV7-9,CASSLAGVEQYF
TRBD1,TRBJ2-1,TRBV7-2,CASIPTKGAGNEQFF
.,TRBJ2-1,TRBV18,CASSPTVRGAEQFF
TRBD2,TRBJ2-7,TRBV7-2,CASSAGLAASYEQYF
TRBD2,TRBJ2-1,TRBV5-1,CASSSTSGSVTYNEQFF
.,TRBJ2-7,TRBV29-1,CSGLLATTYEQYF
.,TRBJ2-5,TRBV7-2,CASSLQRGRGETQYF
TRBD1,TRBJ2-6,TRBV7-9,CASISPRDRETSGANVLTF
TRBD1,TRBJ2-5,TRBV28,CATHGTVKGTQYF
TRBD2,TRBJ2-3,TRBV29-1,CSVGGTSGTHTDTQYF
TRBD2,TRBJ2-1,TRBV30,CAWRGPGRENEQFF
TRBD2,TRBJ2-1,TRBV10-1,CASSEKREAGNEQFF
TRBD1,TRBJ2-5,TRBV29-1,CSVATGVETQYF
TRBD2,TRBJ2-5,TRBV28,CASTPDGRVQETQYF
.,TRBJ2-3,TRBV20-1,CSAPLRDTQYF
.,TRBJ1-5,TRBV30,CAWSTYNNQPQHF
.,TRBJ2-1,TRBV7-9,CAKGRPSHEQFF
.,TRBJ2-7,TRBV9,CASSLGQAPYEQYF
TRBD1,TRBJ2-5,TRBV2,CASSEAGQGQETQYF
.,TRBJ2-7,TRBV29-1,CSVQGRGYEQYF
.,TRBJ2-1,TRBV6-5,CASSPYRDSYNEQFF
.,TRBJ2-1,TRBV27,CASSSRDSDYNEQFF
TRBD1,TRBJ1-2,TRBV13,CASSLGTGLNYGYTF
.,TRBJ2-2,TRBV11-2,CASSLGTNLNTGELFF
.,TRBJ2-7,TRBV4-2,CASSQEKGYEQYF
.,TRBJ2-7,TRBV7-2,CASSLVYRVLNEQYF